This record concerns one T cell receptor (beta chain) sequence. The antigen remains undetermined. The CDR3 length is 15 residues. Germline CDR1 and CDR2: LGHDT and YNNKEL (reference sequence). With 1 base removed from V and 0 bases from J, the gap between germline ends came to 10 bases. Unique molecular identifiers were added to individual cDNA molecules. TCRdb fed the 5' RACE reads into MiXCR, producing one record per CDR3 protein. In the table there are 20,000 to 30,000 distinct CDR3 sequences, 4% to 4.5% of which are singletons. The data are from a study of early T cells in non-severe SARS-CoV-2 infection. Study-wide points: The VDJdb matching leaned toward anti-spike CD8 responses and overlooked private and CD4 specificities.

This receptor was identified in an adult who was a healthcare worker with PCR-confirmed SARS-CoV-2 infection or an uninfected control (not recorded which). The chain has TRBV3-1 and TRBJ2-7; D remains ambiguous. Sample: whole blood. The CDR3: CASSQAPVISYEQYF. DNA of the CDR3: TGTGCCAGCAGCCAAGCTCCCGTAATCTCCTACGAGCAGTACTTC.